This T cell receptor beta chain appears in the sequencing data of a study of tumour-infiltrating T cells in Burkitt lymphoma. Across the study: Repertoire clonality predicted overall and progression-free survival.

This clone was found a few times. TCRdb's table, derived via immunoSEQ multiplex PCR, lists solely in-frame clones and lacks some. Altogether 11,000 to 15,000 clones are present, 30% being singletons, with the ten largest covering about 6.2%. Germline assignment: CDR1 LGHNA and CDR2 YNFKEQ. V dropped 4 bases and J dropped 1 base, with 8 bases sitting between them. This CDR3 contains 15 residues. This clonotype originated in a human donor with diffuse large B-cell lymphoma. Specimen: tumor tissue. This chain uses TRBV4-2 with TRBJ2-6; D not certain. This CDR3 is CASSPQISGANVLTF. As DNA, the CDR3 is TGTGCCAGCAGCCCGCAGATTTCTGGGGCCAACGTCCTGACTTTC.